These T cell receptor beta chains were read from a single sample in a study of OX40 agonist ivuxolimab in advanced cancers. The data were produced by immunoSEQ multiplex PCR, yet TCRdb's version contains in-frame clones alone and is incomplete. The table records some 30,000 clones, around nine tenths of them present only once. This material consisted of CD4+ or CD8+ T cells sorted from blood, taken in a trial of the OX40 agonist ivuxolimab. The receptors derive from an adult with an advanced solid tumor such as melanoma, head and neck, liver or kidney cancer. The CDR3 runs from the conserved cysteine through the conserved F or W.

v_call: TRBV10-1
cdr3_aa: CASSEATDNSPLHF

v_call: TRBV5-1
cdr3_aa: CASSRLAGDTDTQYF

v_call: TRBV4-3
cdr3_aa: CASSQDSLAGGRNEQFF

v_call: TRBV4-1
cdr3_aa: CASSLWGEQYF

v_call: TRBV11-2
cdr3_aa: CASSLGQGARETQYF

v_call: TRBV7-9
cdr3_aa: CASSPTQPETQYF

v_call: TRBV6-5
cdr3_aa: CASSYWQGATEAFF

v_call: TRBV28
cdr3_aa: CASSFPAEEVSYEQYF

v_call: TRBV7-9
cdr3_aa: CASSSRDSTGEQFF

v_call: TRBV27
cdr3_aa: CASSPGLRNSPLHF

v_call: TRBV7-3
cdr3_aa: CASSLDRPSVSSYNEQFF

v_call: TRBV7-9
cdr3_aa: CASSQRSGTRIYEQYF

v_call: TRBV2
cdr3_aa: CASSGAYEQYF

v_call: TRBV7-4
cdr3_aa: CASSPTLETRGLRYGYTF

v_call: TRBV7-2
cdr3_aa: CASSLIRLAGVTDTQYF

v_call: TRBV27
cdr3_aa: CASSFDGRRWSSSYNSPLHF

v_call: TRBV5-1
cdr3_aa: CASSLVGGFTDTQYF

v_call: TRBV27
cdr3_aa: CASSVPTGLSSYNEQFF

v_call: TRBV19
cdr3_aa: CASSIPGPQETQYF

v_call: TRBV9
cdr3_aa: CASSVWTGYQETQYF

v_call: TRBV6-1
cdr3_aa: CATRDYNEQFF

v_call: TRBV15
cdr3_aa: CATSRDSGRGNTQYF

v_call: TRBV18
cdr3_aa: CASSQDSTEAFF

v_call: TRBV4-3
cdr3_aa: CASSQDWGYEQYF

v_call: TRBV19
cdr3_aa: CASSTRLGNTIYF

v_call: TRBV20-1
cdr3_aa: CSARMGIRAFF

v_call: TRBV6-1
cdr3_aa: CASSDFWVPPHNEQFF

v_call: TRBV9
cdr3_aa: CASSESPGTGVIAGANTGELFF

v_call: TRBV7-6
cdr3_aa: CASSLGVSGVRTGELFF

v_call: TRBV7-9
cdr3_aa: CASSPYGTGIYEQYF

v_call: TRBV7-9
cdr3_aa: CASSQSGGYGYTF

v_call: TRBV18
cdr3_aa: CASSPGQESYGYTF

v_call: TRBV5-1
cdr3_aa: CASSGWESSYEQYF

v_call: TRBV7-6
cdr3_aa: CASSLAQGVVHEQYF

v_call: TRBV2
cdr3_aa: CASSEALRGGPFQETQYF

v_call: TRBV30
cdr3_aa: CAWGTGGKTQYF

v_call: TRBV2
cdr3_aa: CASSRAGGTSYEQYF

v_call: TRBV18
cdr3_aa: CASSPPTSGRGLNEQFF

v_call: TRBV11-3
cdr3_aa: CASSLGSAAGYEQYF

v_call: TRBV9
cdr3_aa: CASSAGTATSRGSFF

v_call: TRBV4-3
cdr3_aa: CASSRERDISNEKLFF

v_call: TRBV4-1
cdr3_aa: CASSPRRGEATNEKLFF

v_call: TRBV7-6
cdr3_aa: CASSHSGTRSDTQYF

v_call: TRBV19
cdr3_aa: CASSILASGSTDTQYF

v_call: TRBV4-1
cdr3_aa: CASSQEQGDYGYTF

v_call: TRBV9
cdr3_aa: CASSVDTGGYGYTF

v_call: TRBV7-6
cdr3_aa: CASSLGDMGQPFF

v_call: TRBV27
cdr3_aa: CASSLAGGAYEQYF

v_call: TRBV18
cdr3_aa: CASSPLAGELGEQYF

v_call: TRBV9
cdr3_aa: CASSVGFDEQFF

v_call: TRBV29-1
cdr3_aa: CSVADGSSGANVLTF